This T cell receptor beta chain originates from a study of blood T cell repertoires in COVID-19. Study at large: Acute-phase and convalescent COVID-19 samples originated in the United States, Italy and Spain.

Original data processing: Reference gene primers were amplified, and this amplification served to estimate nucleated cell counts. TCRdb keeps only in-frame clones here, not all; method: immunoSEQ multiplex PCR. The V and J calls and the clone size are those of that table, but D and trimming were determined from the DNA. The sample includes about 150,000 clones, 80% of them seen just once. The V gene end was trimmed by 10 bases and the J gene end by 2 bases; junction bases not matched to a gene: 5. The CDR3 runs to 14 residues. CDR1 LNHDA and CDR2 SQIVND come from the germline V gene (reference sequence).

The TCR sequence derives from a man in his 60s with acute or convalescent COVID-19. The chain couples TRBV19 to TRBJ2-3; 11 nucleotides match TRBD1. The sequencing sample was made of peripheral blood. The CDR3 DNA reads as TGTGCCACCTCGGACAGGGGGCTCACAGATACGCAGTATTTT. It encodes CATSDRGLTDTQYF.